The subject of this entry is one T cell receptor (beta chain). Antigen: not known. The sample is drawn from a study of beta chain features in type 1 diabetes. Findings and limits, study-wide: Across patients, naive, central memory and Treg TCRB repertoires exhibited apparently greater similarity than was observed across healthy donors.

This CDR3 contains 16 residues. Germline assignment: CDR1 LNHDA and CDR2 SQIVND (reference sequence). V was pared by 8 bases and J by 0 bases, with 7 bases of the junction left unmatched. The whole isolated RNA underwent reverse transcription, so sequencing captured expressed TCRB transcripts. About 3.3 million reads, on average, came from each naive, central memory and regulatory T cell sample. The method was immunoSEQ multiplex PCR; TCRdb's version includes in-frame clones alone and lacks a portion of them. This table has under 900,000 clones, about a sixth appearing once. Sequences were obtained from naive CD4+ T cells from blood. The chain is built from TRBV19 and TRBJ2-6; 7 bases map to TRBD1. This sequence was found in a woman younger than 30 in good health. The CDR3 loop is CASWTGLYSGANVLTF. DNA of the CDR3: TGTGCCAGTTGGACAGGCCTATACTCTGGGGCCAACGTCCTGACTTTC.